The following is a T cell receptor beta chain sequence with its context. Its antigen is unknown. The input lacks base qualities; no much larger clone sits a single base away. Sequences ENHRY (CDR1) and SYGVKD (CDR2) are obtained from the germline V gene. The V end loses 6 bases and the J end loses 1 base, and a stretch of 16 bases separates them. The CDR3 runs 15 residues from the cysteine to the phenylalanine. Of the read, only the CDR3 DNA is kept; its 45 bases are in frame from base 1. In Seattle, one collaborating source enrolled patients while the infection was active and tracked those patients longitudinally over the course of disease. Collaborating institutions collected whole blood in K2EDTA tubes following their own protocols. Collaborator samples were shipped for TCRbeta analysis as frozen whole blood, isolated PBMCs, or DNA extracted from either sample type. The data belong to a study of blood T cell repertoires in COVID-19 (TCRdb year 2020). In terms of the full investigation: Collaborator samples came from the United States, Italy and Spain and covered acute and convalescent phases of COVID-19. The repertoires were released in a freely available public database meant as a resource for research on the immune response to SARS-CoV-2. The prospective study material was composed of cDNA or gDNA derived from T cells, B-cell-depleted T cells, or PBMCs. The sample metadata nearly always contained a de-identified subject ID, COVID-19 status, age in years and sex. Deeply sampled blood TCRbeta repertoires from subjects exposed to, actively infected with, or recovered from COVID-19 were included in the dataset. Samples were obtained from the ongoing ImmuneRACE study (first 160 participants) and from about 1,300 subjects provided by 6 global collaborators. Where available, HLA class I and class II types were taken from metadata supplied by the sample provider and were not determined by assay-based typing. The full study reports these points: The amount of clinical and demographic metadata varied by source and participant and was provided uncurated.

The immunoSEQ Assay, a bias-controlled multiplex PCR, was used to amplify TCRbeta CDR3 regions from genomic DNA. Processing in the source paper ran as follows. The number of nucleated cells in each sample was estimated from the amplification of reference gene primers within the assay. To quantify the absolute abundance of each unique TCRbeta CDR3 rearrangement, sequence reads were collapsed and filtered. Productive Simpson clonality was computed per sample as the square root of Simpson's diversity index over productive rearrangements. TCRdb provides this immuneACCESS table in a form limited to in-frame rearrangements. Some clones are lacking; in checked studies, under half of them reflect an unresolved V gene, and why the rest are absent is not known. The D gene and trimming were derived from the DNA, and the V and J assignments and clone size from that table. Here the sample has over 200,000 clones; roughly 92% occur a single time. Around 0.85% of the sample goes to the ten largest clones.

The receptor was isolated from a man between 60 and 70 years old with COVID-19, enrolled during active disease. The rearrangement joined TRBV10-3 to TRBJ2-7, and TRBD2 may be the D gene, going by 8 matching bases. The material sequenced was peripheral blood. The nucleotide sequence reads as follows: TGTGCCATCAGGTCCGGGAGGGGGCAATCCTACGAGCAGTACTTC. This encodes CAIRSGRGQSYEQYF.